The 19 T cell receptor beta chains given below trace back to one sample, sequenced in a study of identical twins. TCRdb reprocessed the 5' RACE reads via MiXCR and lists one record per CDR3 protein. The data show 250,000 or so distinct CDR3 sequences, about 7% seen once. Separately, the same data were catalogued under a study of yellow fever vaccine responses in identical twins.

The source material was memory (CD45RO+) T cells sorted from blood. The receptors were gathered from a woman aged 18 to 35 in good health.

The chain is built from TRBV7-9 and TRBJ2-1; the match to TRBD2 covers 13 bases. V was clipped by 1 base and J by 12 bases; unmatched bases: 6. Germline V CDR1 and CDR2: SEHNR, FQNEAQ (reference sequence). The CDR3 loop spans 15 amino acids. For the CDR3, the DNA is TGTGCCAGCAGCTTAGGGAGAACTAGCGGGGGGGCGCAGTTCTTC. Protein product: CASSLGRTSGGAQFF.

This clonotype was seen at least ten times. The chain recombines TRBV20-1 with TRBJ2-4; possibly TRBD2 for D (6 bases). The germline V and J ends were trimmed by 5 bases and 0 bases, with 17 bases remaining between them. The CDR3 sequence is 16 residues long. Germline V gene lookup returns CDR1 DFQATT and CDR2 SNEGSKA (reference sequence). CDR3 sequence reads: CSAALWGELAKNIQYF. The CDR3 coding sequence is TGCAGTGCTGCCCTTTGGGGGGAGTTAGCCAAAAACATTCAGTACTTC.

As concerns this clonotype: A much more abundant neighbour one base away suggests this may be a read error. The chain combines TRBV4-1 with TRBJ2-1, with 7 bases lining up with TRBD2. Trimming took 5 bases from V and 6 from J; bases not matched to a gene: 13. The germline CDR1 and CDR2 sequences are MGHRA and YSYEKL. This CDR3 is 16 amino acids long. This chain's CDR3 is CASSVATSTPANEQFF. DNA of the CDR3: TGCGCCAGCAGCGTCGCGACTAGCACCCCCGCCAATGAGCAGTTCTTC.

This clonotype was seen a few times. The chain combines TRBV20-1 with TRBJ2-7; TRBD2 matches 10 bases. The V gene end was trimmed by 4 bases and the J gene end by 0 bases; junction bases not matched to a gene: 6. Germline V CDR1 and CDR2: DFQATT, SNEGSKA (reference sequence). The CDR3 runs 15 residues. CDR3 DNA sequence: TGCAGTGCTACCTCATGGACTAGCGGCTCCTACGAGCAGTACTTC. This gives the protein CSATSWTSGSYEQYF.

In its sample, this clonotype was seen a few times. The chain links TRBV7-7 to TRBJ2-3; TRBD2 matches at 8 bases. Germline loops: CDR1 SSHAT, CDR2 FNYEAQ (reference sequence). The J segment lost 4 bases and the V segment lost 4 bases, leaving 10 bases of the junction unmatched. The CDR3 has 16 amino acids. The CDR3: CASSSLGAGVPDTQYF. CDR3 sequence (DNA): TGTGCCAGCAGCTCTCTGGGAGCGGGAGTCCCAGATACGCAGTATTTT. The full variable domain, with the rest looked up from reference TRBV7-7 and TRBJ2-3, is GAGVSQSPRYKVTKRGQDVTLRCDPISSHATLYWYQQALGQGPEFLTYFNYEAQPDKSGLPSDRFSAERPEGSISTLTIQRTEQRDSAMYRCASSSLGAGVPDTQYFGPGTRLTVL.

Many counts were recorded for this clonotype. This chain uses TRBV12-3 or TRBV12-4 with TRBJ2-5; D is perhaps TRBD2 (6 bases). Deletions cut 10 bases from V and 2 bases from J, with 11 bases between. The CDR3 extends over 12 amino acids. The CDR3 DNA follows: TGTGCCACCGGGACTCTACAAGAGACCCAGTACTTC. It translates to CATGTLQETQYF.

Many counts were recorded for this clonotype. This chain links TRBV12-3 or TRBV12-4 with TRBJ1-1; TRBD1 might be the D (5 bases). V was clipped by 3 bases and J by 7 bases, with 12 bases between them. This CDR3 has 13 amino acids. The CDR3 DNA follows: TGTGCCAGCAGTTTGAACAGGAAAGTTGAAGCTTTCTTT. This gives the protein CASSLNRKVEAFF.

CDR3 amino acids: CSARAPGVETQYF. In DNA, the CDR3 is TGCAGTGCTAGAGCTCCGGGGGTAGAGACCCAGTACTTC. The V gene is TRBV20-1, the J gene TRBJ2-5; D might be TRBD2 (6 bases). Germline V gene lookup returns CDR1 DFQATT and CDR2 SNEGSKA (reference sequence). The CDR3 runs 13 residues. V gave up 1 base and J gave up 4 bases, with 10 bases separating them.

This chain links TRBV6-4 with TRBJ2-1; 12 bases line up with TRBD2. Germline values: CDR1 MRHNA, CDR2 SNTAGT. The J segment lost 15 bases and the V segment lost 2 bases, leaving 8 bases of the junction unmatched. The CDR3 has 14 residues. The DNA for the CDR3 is TGTGCCAGCAGTGACGAGGCTAGCGGGAGGGCGGTGTTCTTC. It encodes CASSDEASGRAVFF.

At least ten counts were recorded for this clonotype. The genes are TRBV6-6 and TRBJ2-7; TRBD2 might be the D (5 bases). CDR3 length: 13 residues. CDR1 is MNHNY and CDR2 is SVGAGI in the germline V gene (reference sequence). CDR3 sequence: CGSRGSFPGEQYF. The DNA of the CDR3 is TGTGGAAGTCGAGGGTCCTTCCCGGGGGAGCAGTACTTC.

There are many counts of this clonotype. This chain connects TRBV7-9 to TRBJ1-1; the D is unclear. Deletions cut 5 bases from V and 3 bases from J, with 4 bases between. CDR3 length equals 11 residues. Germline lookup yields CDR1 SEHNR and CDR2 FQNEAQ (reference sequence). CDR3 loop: CASSEDTEAFF. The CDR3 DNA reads TGTGCCAGCAGCGAGGACACTGAAGCTTTCTTT. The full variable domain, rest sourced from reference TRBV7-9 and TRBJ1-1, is DTGVSQNPRHKITKRGQNVTFRCDPISEHNRLYWYRQTLGQGPEFLTYFQNEAQLEKSRLLSDRFSAERPKGSFSTLEIQRTEQGDSAMYLCASSEDTEAFFGQGTRLTVV.

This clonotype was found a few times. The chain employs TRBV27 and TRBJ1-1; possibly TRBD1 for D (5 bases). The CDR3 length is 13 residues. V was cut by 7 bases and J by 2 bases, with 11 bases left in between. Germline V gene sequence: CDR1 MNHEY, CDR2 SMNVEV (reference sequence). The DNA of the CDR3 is TGTGCCAGCAAGCGGACACCCAACACTGAAGCTTTCTTT. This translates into CASKRTPNTEAFF.

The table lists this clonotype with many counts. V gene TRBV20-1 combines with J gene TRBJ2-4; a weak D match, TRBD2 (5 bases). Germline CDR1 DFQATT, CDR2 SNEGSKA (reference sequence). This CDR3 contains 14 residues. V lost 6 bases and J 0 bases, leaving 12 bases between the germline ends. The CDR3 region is CSARGRLAKNIQYF. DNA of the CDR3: TGCAGTGCCCGAGGGCGGCTAGCCAAAAACATTCAGTACTTC.

The CDR3 region is CASSPGRTGFHEQYF. The CDR3 DNA follows: TGTGCCAGCAGCCCGGGCCGGACAGGGTTCCACGAGCAGTACTTC. J is TRBJ2-7 and V is TRBV5-4; 8 bases line up with TRBD1. The CDR3 spans 15 residues. J lost 5 bases, V lost 4 bases, and 11 bases had no gene match. The germline CDR1 and CDR2 sequences are SGHNT and YYREEE (reference sequence).

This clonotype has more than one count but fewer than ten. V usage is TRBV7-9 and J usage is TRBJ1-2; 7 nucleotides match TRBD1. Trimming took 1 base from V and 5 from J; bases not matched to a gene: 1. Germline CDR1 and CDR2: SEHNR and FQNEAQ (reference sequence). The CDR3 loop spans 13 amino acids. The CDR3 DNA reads TGTGCCAGCAGCTTAGTGACAGGGTATGGCTACACCTTC. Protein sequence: CASSLVTGYGYTF.

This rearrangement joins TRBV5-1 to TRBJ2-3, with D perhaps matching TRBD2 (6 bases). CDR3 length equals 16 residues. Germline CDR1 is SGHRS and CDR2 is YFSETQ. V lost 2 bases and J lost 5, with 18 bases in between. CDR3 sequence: CASSFSSDLGRDTQYF. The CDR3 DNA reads TGCGCCAGCAGCTTCTCTAGCGACCTGGGGAGAGATACGCAGTATTTT.

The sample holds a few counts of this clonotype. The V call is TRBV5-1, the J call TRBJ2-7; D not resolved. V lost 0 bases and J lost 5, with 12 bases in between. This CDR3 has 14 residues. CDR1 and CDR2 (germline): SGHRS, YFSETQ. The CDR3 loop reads CASSLAGGKDEQYF. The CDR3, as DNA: TGCGCCAGCAGCTTGGCGGGTGGGAAGGACGAGCAGTACTTC.

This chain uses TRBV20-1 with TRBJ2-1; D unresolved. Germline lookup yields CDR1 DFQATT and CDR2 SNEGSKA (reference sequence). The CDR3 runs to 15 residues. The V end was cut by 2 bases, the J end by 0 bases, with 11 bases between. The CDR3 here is CSARNLRGSYNEQFF. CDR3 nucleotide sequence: TGCAGTGCTAGAAACCTCCGCGGCTCCTACAATGAGCAGTTCTTC.

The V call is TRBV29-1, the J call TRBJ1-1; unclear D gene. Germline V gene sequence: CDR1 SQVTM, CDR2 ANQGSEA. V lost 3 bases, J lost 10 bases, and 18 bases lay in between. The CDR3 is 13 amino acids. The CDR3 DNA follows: TGCAGCGTTGAGTGGGCCGGGGATCTGCGAGCTTTCTTT. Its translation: CSVEWAGDLRAFF.